The clone carrying this T cell receptor beta chain has a handful of counts. The CDR3 has 14 residues. In germline, CDR1 is SGHRS, CDR2 YFSETQ. Trimming removed 0 bases at V and 4 bases at J, with 10 bases between. This sample is part of a study of blood T cells in healthy people across ages. With a J-beta primer mix and a sample-barcoded 5' primer, a second PCR ran about 6 to 11 cycles. A tag from a template-switch adaptor with 12 random nucleotides marked each cDNA molecule. Using its own MiXCR run on the 5' RACE reads, TCRdb lists one record per CDR3 protein. The profile covers fewer than 1 million distinct CDR3 sequences, with around 45% appearing a single time and around 21% taken by the ten largest.

J is TRBJ1-2 and V is TRBV5-1; D unresolved. This receptor was identified in a man between 60 and 75 years old in good health. Sequences were obtained from blood. CDR3 protein: CASSLEWGGYGYTF. The CDR3 coding sequence is TGCGCCAGCAGCTTGGAATGGGGTGGCTATGGCTACACCTTC.